Each of the 31 T cell receptor beta chains below was sequenced from the same sample in a study of immune heterogeneity within non-small cell lung tumors. Multiplex PCR (32 V and 13 J primers) was used to amplify the TCR beta CDR3. One entry per CDR3 protein results from TCRdb running MiXCR on the multiplex PCR reads. This repertoire shows about 12,000 distinct CDR3 sequences, approximately 20% found once; its top ten account for 4.5% to 5.5%. With 600 ng used per sample, the template was genomic DNA from bulk tumor. Several biopsies were collected from each primary tumor during surgery. They were spaced as far apart as possible within the tumor mass. The study enrolled patients with untreated, newly diagnosed non-small cell lung cancer who underwent curative surgery. Sample: lung tumor tissue. The receptors were gathered from a man aged 55 to 69 with non-small cell lung cancer.

In its sample, this clonotype is medium-sized (0.01 to 0.1%). The rearrangement links TRBV11-2 to TRBJ1-1, with D uncertain. Germline V gene sequence: CDR1 SGHAT, CDR2 FQNNGV. The CDR3 spans 13 residues. V dropped 1 base and J dropped 7 bases, with 10 bases sitting between them. The CDR3 DNA follows: TGTGCCAGCAGCTTAGTTGCGGTTGGTGAAGCTTTCTTT. It yields the protein CASSLVAVGEAFF.

Concerning this clonotype: A much larger clone is a single base away; this may be a read error. The genes are TRBV6-1 and TRBJ1-3, with 9 bases lining up with TRBD1. The CDR3 consists of 17 residues. V lost 1 base and J lost 5; bases outside the gene matches: 9. Germline loops: CDR1 MNHNS, CDR2 SASEGT. CDR3 nucleotides: TGTGCCAGCAGTGAAGAGGAAGGGACAGGGAGCAGAAACACCATATATTTT. This translates into CASSEEEGTGSRNTIYF.

The V call is TRBV6-1, the J call TRBJ2-3; tentative D call: TRBD2 (5 bases). The ends were cut back, 10 bases at V and 0 bases at J, with 17 bases in the middle. The germline CDR1 and CDR2 sequences are MNHNS and SASEGT. CDR3 size: 15 residues. The CDR3, as DNA: TGTGCCACCCAGTTTCGGGGAGCTAGCACAGATACGCAGTATTTT. Translated: CATQFRGASTDTQYF.

J is TRBJ1-2 and V is TRBV25-1; D is unresolved. From germline, CDR1 is MGHDK and CDR2 SYGVNS. The CDR3 is 14 amino acids. Trimming removed 5 bases from V and 2 bases from J, with 12 bases in between. The CDR3 DNA reads as TGTGCCAGCAGTAACCCCGGACGGAACTATGGCTACACCTTC. Translated, it gives CASSNPGRNYGYTF.

A note on this clonotype: A read error is possible here, since a much larger clone lies one base away. The CDR3 does not close with the conserved phenylalanine or tryptophan, likely indicating a read error. This chain uses TRBV30 with TRBJ1-2, with 7 bases lining up with TRBD1. The germline V gene has CDR1 GTSNPN and CDR2 SVGIG (reference sequence). The CDR3 length is 14 residues. With V trimmed by 3 bases and J by 8 bases, 12 bases remained unmatched. The CDR3 loop is CAWSEGAGALGYTL. CDR3 nucleotide sequence: TGTGCCTGGAGCGAGGGGGCGGGGGCGCTGGGCTACACCCTC.

This clonotype was detected many times. The V gene is TRBV7-9, the J gene TRBJ2-7; no definite D call. Germline V lookup: CDR1 SEHNR, CDR2 FQNEAQ (reference sequence). CDR3 length: 11 residues. V was pared by 2 bases and J by 6 bases, with 5 bases between. CDR3 DNA: TGTGCCAGCAGCTTAATGGGCGAGCAGTACTTC. Its translation is CASSLMGEQYF.

This clonotype was observed once. This sequence may be a read error, since a much larger clone differs from it by one base. The gene calls are TRBV12-5 and TRBJ2-7; 15 bases match TRBD2. The CDR3 length is 17 residues. Germline V gene lookup returns CDR1 LGHNT and CDR2 FRNRAP. The V and J ends lost 2 bases and 7 bases, in that order; junction bases with no gene match: 9. CDR3 bases: TGTGCTAGTGGTTTGACACGGGGACTAGCGGGAGGAGGGGAGCAGTACTTC. This codes for CASGLTRGLAGGGEQYF.

V and J are TRBV20-1 and TRBJ2-2, with TRBD2 matching 8 bases. Per germline, CDR1 DFQATT and CDR2 SNEGSKA (reference sequence). J gave up 6 bases and V 6 bases, and 9 bases lay outside the gene matches. This CDR3 has 14 residues. The CDR3 nucleotides are TGCAGTGCGCGGGAGGCGGGCACCCCCGGGGAGCTGTTTTTT. Its translation is CSAREAGTPGELFF.

As for this clonotype: Just one base apart from a much larger clone, this may be a read error. The chain recombines TRBV19 with TRBJ2-2, with no clear D. CDR1 LNHDA and CDR2 SQIVND come from the germline V gene (reference sequence). The CDR3 runs 15 residues. The CDR3 sequence: CVSSMAISSTGELFF. The CDR3 nucleotides read TGTGTCAGTAGTATGGCGATTTCGAGCACCGGGGAGCTGTTTTTT.

This clonotype has just a few counts. The rearrangement joins TRBV6-4 to TRBJ2-3, with TRBD1 matching over 10 bases. This CDR3 is built from 16 residues. V was clipped by 4 bases and J by 0 bases; unmatched bases: 4. CDR1 and CDR2 from the germline V gene are MRHNA and SNTAGT. Here the CDR3 reads CASSVKDRGSTDTQYF. The DNA for the CDR3 is TGTGCCAGCAGTGTGAAGGACAGGGGGAGCACAGATACGCAGTATTTT.

In its sample, this clonotype was seen many times. The chain links TRBV28 to TRBJ1-5, with D possibly matching TRBD1 (6 bases). V was pared by 2 bases and J by 3 bases, with 11 bases between. Germline V gives CDR1 MDHEN, CDR2 SYDVKM. This CDR3 region has 15 residues. The CDR3 DNA sequence: TGTGCCAGCAGTTTACCGGCAGGGGACAATCAGCCCCAGCATTTT. It is translated as CASSLPAGDNQPQHF.

This clonotype was found a few times. The rearrangement links TRBV29-1 to TRBJ1-6; D gene unclear. Trimming left V 4 bases short and J 5 bases short, with 9 bases between. The CDR3 consists of 13 residues. Germline V CDR1 and CDR2: SQVTM, ANQGSEA. CDR3: CSVAQDNNSPLHF. CDR3 nucleotide sequence: TGCAGCGTTGCTCAGGATAATAATTCACCCCTCCACTTT.

This clonotype is classed as medium-sized (0.01 to 0.1%). The gene calls are TRBV3-1 and TRBJ1-6; D is perhaps TRBD1 (6 bases). V lost 6 bases and J 10 bases, leaving 16 bases between the germline ends. The length of the CDR3 is 14 residues. Looked up from germline, CDR1 is LGHDT and CDR2 is YNNKEL (reference sequence). DNA of the CDR3: TGTGCCAGCAGGCCGGACAGTACCCACTCACCCCTCCACTTT. Protein sequence: CASRPDSTHSPLHF.

This clonotype was seen a few times. The chain has TRBV12-3 or TRBV12-4 and TRBJ2-3; D gene unclear. The CDR3 loop spans 12 amino acids. Trimming cost V 3 bases and J 5 bases, with 6 bases left between them. CDR3 coding DNA: TGTGCCAGCAGTTTTGCGGTAGATACGCAGTATTTT. This sequence encodes CASSFAVDTQYF.

In its sample, this clonotype is medium-sized. The V gene is TRBV6-1, the J gene TRBJ2-2, with 16 bases that match TRBD2. This CDR3 region has 18 residues. Germline CDR1 reads MNHNS; CDR2 reads SASEGT. Trimming cost V 6 bases and J 3 bases; bases outside gene matches: 7. The CDR3 reads CASSRGTSGRAYTGELFF. The CDR3 nucleotides are TGTGCCAGCAGCCGCGGGACTAGCGGGAGGGCCTACACCGGGGAGCTGTTTTTT.

The chain joins TRBV29-1 to TRBJ2-7; D is perhaps TRBD1 or TRBD2 (5 bases each). The CDR3 loop spans 13 amino acids. Trimming removed 6 bases at V and 4 bases at J, with 16 bases between. CDR1 SQVTM and CDR2 ANQGSEA come from the germline V gene. The CDR3 sequence is CSVTGTSIYEQYF. The DNA of the CDR3 is TGCAGCGTAACCGGGACCTCCATTTACGAGCAGTACTTC.

As for this clonotype: Sequence at one end of the junction differs from germline and may be a read error. This chain uses TRBV18 with TRBJ2-3; TRBD2 agrees at 8 bases. This CDR3 has 13 amino acids. Germline V gene data show CDR1 as KGHSH and CDR2 as LQKENI. CDR3 bases: TGTGCCAACTCAGGACTAGCCCCAGATACGCAGTATTTT. It codes for CANSGLAPDTQYF.

This clonotype appeared a few times. In DNA, the CDR3 is TGTGCCAGCAGTGGATGGCAGGCCTCTGGGGCCAACGTCCTGACTTTC. Residues: CASSGWQASGANVLTF. V and J are TRBV25-1 and TRBJ2-6, with unresolved D. This CDR3 is 16 amino acids long. Germline V lookup: CDR1 MGHDK, CDR2 SYGVNS. V was shortened by 4 bases and J by 0 bases, with 10 bases between the two germline ends.

Only a few counts were recorded for this clonotype. V is TRBV28 and J is TRBJ2-3; the match to TRBD1 covers 9 bases. Germline lookup yields CDR1 MDHEN and CDR2 SYDVKM. CDR3 length: 15 residues. V trimming: 5 bases; J trimming: 5 bases; junction bases outside the gene matches: 8. CDR3 protein: CASSIDPGQGDTQYF. The DNA of the CDR3 is TGTGCCAGCAGTATAGACCCGGGACAGGGAGATACGCAGTATTTT. The entire variable domain, with the rest obtained from reference TRBV28 and TRBJ2-3, is as follows: DVKVTQSSRYLVKRTGEKVFLECVQDMDHENMFWYRQDPGLGLRLIYFSYDVKMKEKGDIPEGYSVSREKKERFSLILESASTNQTSMYLCASSIDPGQGDTQYFGPGTRLTVL.

Note on this clonotype: At one boundary the junction diverges from the germline segment, which might be a read error. The chain is built from TRBV20-1 and TRBJ2-1; the D gene could be TRBD1 or TRBD2 (5 bases each). CDR3 length equals 15 residues. Germline loops: CDR1 DFQATT, CDR2 SNEGSKA (reference sequence). CDR3 sequence: CSALAGSSSYNQQFF. In DNA, the CDR3 is TGCAGTGCTCTTGCAGGGAGCAGCTCCTACAATCAGCAGTTCTTC.

The gene calls are TRBV12-3 or TRBV12-4 and TRBJ1-1, with unresolved D. The CDR3 covers 13 residues. The V gene lost 3 bases and the J gene lost 12 bases, with 17 bases spanning the gap. The CDR3 is CASSFRTSRRSFF. The DNA of the CDR3 is TGTGCCAGCAGTTTTAGGACCTCACGGAGATCTTTCTTT.

This clonotype was recorded a few times. The V gene is TRBV2, the J gene TRBJ1-4, with a tentative D call TRBD1 (6 bases). V lost 1 base and J 10 bases, leaving 13 bases between the germline ends. The germline gives CDR1 SNHLY, CDR2 FYNNEI. The CDR3 has 14 residues. The CDR3 coding sequence is TGTGCCAGCAGTGAAGGGACAGTCCTAGTAAAACTGTTTTTT. It codes for CASSEGTVLVKLFF.

A word on this clonotype: The junction departs from germline at one end; a sequencing error may be responsible. The rearrangement joins TRBV19 to TRBJ1-4; 10 positions match TRBD1. This CDR3 has 13 residues. Germline CDR1 LNHDA, CDR2 SQIVND (reference sequence). CDR3 amino acids: CASGGTGVERLFF. The CDR3 DNA follows: TGTGCCAGTGGGGGGACAGGGGTTGAAAGACTGTTTTTT.

Relative to its sample, this clonotype is medium-sized (0.01 to 0.1%). J is TRBJ1-4 and V is TRBV11-2; tentative D call: TRBD1 (5 bases). Germline V lookup: CDR1 SGHAT, CDR2 FQNNGV. Trimming removed 0 bases at V and 13 bases at J, with 15 bases between. The CDR3 runs to 14 residues. This CDR3 reads CASSLDDTGEGLFF. The CDR3 coding sequence is TGTGCCAGCAGCTTAGACGATACGGGGGAAGGACTGTTTTTT.

This clonotype was observed a few times. The chain combines TRBV7-9 with TRBJ1-1; D is undetermined. The CDR3 runs 13 residues. Trimming cost V 1 base and J 2 bases, with 5 bases left between them. Germline CDR1 is SEHNR and CDR2 is FQNEAQ (reference sequence). Here the CDR3 reads CASSLDSNTEAFF. The CDR3, as DNA: TGTGCCAGCAGCTTAGACAGCAACACTGAAGCTTTCTTT.

This clonotype was observed a few times. The chain carries TRBV10-3 and TRBJ1-2, with D possibly being TRBD1 (6 bases). V dropped 3 bases and J dropped 2 bases, with 16 bases sitting between them. Germline lookup yields CDR1 ENHRY and CDR2 SYGVKD. The CDR3 loop spans 16 amino acids. CDR3 residues: CAISDWRTALNYGYTF. The CDR3 bases are TGTGCCATCAGTGACTGGAGGACAGCTTTAAACTATGGCTACACCTTC.

As concerns this clonotype: A much larger clonotype is one base distant, so this may be a read error. This rearrangement joins TRBV5-1 to TRBJ1-3; TRBD1 matches 7 bases. The CDR3 loop spans 15 amino acids. The V gene's germline CDR1 is SGHRS and CDR2 YFSETQ. The DNA of the CDR3 is TGCGCCAGCAGGTTGGCTACAGGGGCTGGAAACACCATATATTTT. Amino acids: CASRLATGAGNTIYF. The full variable domain, its missing parts supplied by reference TRBV5-1 and TRBJ1-3, is KAGVTQTPRYLIKTRGQQVTLSCSPISGHRSVSWYQQTPGQGLQFLFEYFSETQRNKGNFPGRFSGRQFSNSRSEMNVSTLELGDSALYLCASRLATGAGNTIYFGEGSWLTVV.

By frequency in the sample, this clonotype is medium-sized. The chain employs TRBV2 and TRBJ1-5; 7 bases fit TRBD1. J gave up 7 bases and V 5 bases, and 8 bases lay outside the gene matches. Germline loops: CDR1 SNHLY, CDR2 FYNNEI. The length of the CDR3 is 14 residues. The CDR3 DNA follows: TGTGCCAGCAGTTCACAGGGGAGAGACCAGCCCCAGCATTTT. This encodes CASSSQGRDQPQHF.

This chain connects TRBV7-9 to TRBJ2-7; D is ambiguous. The CDR3 has 11 amino acids. Germline V gene sequence: CDR1 SEHNR, CDR2 FQNEAQ (reference sequence). V lost 3 bases and J lost 6, with 6 bases in between. CDR3 DNA: TGTGCCAGCAGCTTTCCTGGCGAGCAGTACTTC. Amino acids: CASSFPGEQYF. Full variable domain (remainder filled in from reference TRBV7-9 and TRBJ2-7): DTGVSQNPRHKITKRGQNVTFRCDPISEHNRLYWYRQTLGQGPEFLTYFQNEAQLEKSRLLSDRFSAERPKGSFSTLEIQRTEQGDSAMYLCASSFPGEQYFGPGTRLTVT.

V usage is TRBV7-9 and J usage is TRBJ2-5, with a weak D call TRBD1 (5 bases). CDR1 and CDR2 (germline): SEHNR, FQNEAQ (reference sequence). The CDR3 runs to 14 residues. The V and J ends lost 6 bases and 5 bases respectively, with 16 bases between them. The CDR3 region has the DNA TGTGCCAGCAGATCGGACATCGCTGGGGAGACCCAGTACTTC. Protein: CASRSDIAGETQYF.

In the case of this clonotype: Given a much more abundant clone one base away, this may be a read error. This chain uses TRBV20-1 with TRBJ1-1; 8 bases map to TRBD1. The CDR3 is 15 residues long. The germline gives CDR1 DFQATT, CDR2 SNEGSKA (reference sequence). The CDR3 bases are TGCAGTGCTAGAGATGGACAGGGACTGGGCACTGAAGCTTCCTTT. The encoded protein is CSARDGQGLGTEASF.